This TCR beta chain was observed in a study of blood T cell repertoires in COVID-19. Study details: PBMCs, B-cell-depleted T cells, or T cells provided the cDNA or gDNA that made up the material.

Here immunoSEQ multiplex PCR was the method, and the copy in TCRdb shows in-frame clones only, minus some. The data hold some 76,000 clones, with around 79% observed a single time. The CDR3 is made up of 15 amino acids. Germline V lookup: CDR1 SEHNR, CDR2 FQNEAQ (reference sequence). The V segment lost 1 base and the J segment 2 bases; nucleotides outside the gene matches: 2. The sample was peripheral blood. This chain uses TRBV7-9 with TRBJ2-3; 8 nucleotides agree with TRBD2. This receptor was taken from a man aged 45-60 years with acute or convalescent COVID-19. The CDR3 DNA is TGTGCCAGCAGCTTAGGCGGGGGGAACACAGATACGCAGTATTTT. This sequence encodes CASSLGGGNTDTQYF.